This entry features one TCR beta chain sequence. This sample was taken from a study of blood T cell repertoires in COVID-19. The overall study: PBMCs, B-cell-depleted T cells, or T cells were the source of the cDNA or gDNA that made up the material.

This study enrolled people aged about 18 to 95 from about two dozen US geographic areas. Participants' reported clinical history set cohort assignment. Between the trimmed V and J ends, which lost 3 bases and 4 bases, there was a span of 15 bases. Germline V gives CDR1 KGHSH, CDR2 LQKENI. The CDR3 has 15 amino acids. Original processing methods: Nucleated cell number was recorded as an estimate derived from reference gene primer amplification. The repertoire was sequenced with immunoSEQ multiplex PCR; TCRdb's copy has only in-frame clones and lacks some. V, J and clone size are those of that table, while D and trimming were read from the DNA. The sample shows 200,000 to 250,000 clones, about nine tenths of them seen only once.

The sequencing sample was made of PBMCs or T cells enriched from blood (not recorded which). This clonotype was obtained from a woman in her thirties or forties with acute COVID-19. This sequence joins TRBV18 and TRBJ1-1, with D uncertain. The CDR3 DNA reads TGTGCCAGCTCACCGGGGAGGCAGGTCGGCACTGAAGCTTTCTTT. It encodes CASSPGRQVGTEAFF.